The entry below describes one T cell receptor beta chain. Its matching antigen is unknown. The data are from a study of T-cell memory formation after mild COVID-19. Study-level results: Shrinking CD4+ clones were chiefly CM and EM; CD8+ ones were chiefly EMRA. The authors left the SARS-CoV-2 specificity of second-wave clones peaking on day 37 unconfirmed. In pre-infection memory, a portion of responding clones appeared, which suggested that cross-reactive memory joined.

The CDR3 loop spans 15 amino acids. Trimming removed 0 bases from V and 6 bases from J; junction bases left unmatched: 7. The germline gives CDR1 LGHNA, CDR2 YNFKEQ. TCR alpha and TCR beta cDNA libraries with sample barcodes and UMIs came from 5'RACE using constant-segment primers. MiXCR was run by TCRdb on the 5' RACE reads, yielding one entry per CDR3 protein. The sample holds about 110,000 distinct CDR3 sequences; over 10% are singletons and the top ten take 27%. Material: PBMCs or a T cell subset sorted from them (not recorded which). This TCR came from an adult woman who had mild COVID-19 (a few samples of this study predate the infection). Cell type and time point are not known. The chain links TRBV4-2 to TRBJ2-7; 8 positions agree with TRBD2. The CDR3 reads CASSQDASGGGEQYF. CDR3 nucleotides: TGTGCCAGCAGCCAAGATGCCAGCGGGGGTGGCGAGCAGTACTTC.